This is a list of T cell receptor beta chains from one sample in a study of T cells in localized non-small cell lung cancer. Assay: immunoSEQ multiplex PCR; the TCRdb copy retains only in-frame clones and omits some. The profile covers approximately 5,100 clones, with 28% appearing a single time and approximately 5% taken by the ten largest. The material was lung tumor tissue, obtained before any cancer treatment. These receptors were collected from a female donor at least 60 years old with stage I lung adenocarcinoma. Both conserved end residues are part of each CDR3. A D gene is named only where the DNA matches it firmly. A clone size is listed for some rows: how often the clone was seen (once, few, many), or a class if it is expanded.

. . TRBJ1-2 TRBV18 TGTGCCAGCTCACCAGAAGCACAGATTCGGGCCTATGGCTACACCTTC CASSPEAQIRAYGYTF
. . TRBJ1-6 TRBV7-2 TGTGCCAGCAGCTTTTCCAGTTATAATTCACCCCTCCACTTT CASSFSSYNSPLHF
. once TRBJ2-5 TRBV18 TGTGCCAGCTCACCACCAAGAGGAGGAAGGGAGTCGGAGACCCAGTACTTC CASSPPRGGRESETQYF
TRBD2 . TRBJ2-1 TRBV5-1 TGCGCCAGCAGCTTGGATCTAGCGGGGGGGAATGAGCAGTTCTTC CASSLDLAGGNEQFF
. few TRBJ1-4 TRBV27 TGTGCCAGCAGTTCACAGGGTGCAACTAATGAAAAACTGTTTTTT CASSSQGATNEKLFF
TRBD2 . TRBJ2-3 TRBV6-8 TGTGCCAGCAGTTACGAAGCGGGGGCATGGGCAGATACGCAGTATTTT CASSYEAGAWADTQYF
. . TRBJ1-5 TRBV9 TGTGCCAGCAGTTTAAGGTATCAGCCCCAGCATTTT CASSLRYQPQHF
. few TRBJ2-5 TRBV11-3 TGTGCCAGCAGCCGCGCTGGGAGTCAAGCGGAGACCCAGTACTTC CASSRAGSQAETQYF
. few TRBJ2-2 TRBV11-1 TGTGCCAGCAGCTTAGTAGCGCGGGAAGGCGGGGAGCTGTTTTTT CASSLVAREGGELFF
TRBD2 few TRBJ2-3 TRBV2 TGTGCCAGCAGCCCGACCCCTACTAGCGGGGGCGGAGATACGCAGTATTTT CASSPTPTSGGGDTQYF
TRBD1 medium-sized TRBJ2-7 TRBV11-3 TGTGCCAGCAGCATATTCCGGGACAGGGACCACGAGCAGTACTTC CASSIFRDRDHEQYF
TRBD1 . TRBJ2-2 TRBV11-3 TGTGCCAGCAGTTCAGCCGGGACAGGGGACTTGGGGGAGCTGTTTTTT CASSSAGTGDLGELFF
. many TRBJ2-7 TRBV11-3 TGTGCCAGCAGCTTAGATCCTAGCTCCTACGAGCAGTACTTC CASSLDPSSYEQYF